A selection of T cell receptor beta chains follows, all from one sample in a study of cytomegalovirus exposure and HLA in healthy donors. Here immunoSEQ multiplex PCR was the method, and the copy in TCRdb shows in-frame clones only, minus some. The sample holds some 190,000 clones, around 80% seen once. Sequencing was performed on PBMCs. The receptor source for this set is a man between 18 and 29 years old in good health and CMV-seronegative. Each CDR3 is given with its conserved first and last residue. A D gene is named only where the DNA matches it firmly. Some rows have no size entry. The others give once, few or many, or a class for an expanded clone.

-,TRBD1,TRBJ2-7,TRBV19,14,TGTGCCAGTAGCGCCGGGACAGGGCTCTACGAGCAGTACTTC,CASSAGTGLYEQYF
-,-,TRBJ1-5,TRBV7-2,15,TGTGCCAGCAGCCAGGGGTTCTTAAAGTTTCAGCCCCAGCATTTT,CASSQGFLKFQPQHF
-,TRBD2,TRBJ2-7,TRBV15,16,TGTGCCACCAGCAGATCCCCTGGGACTAGCGGCTACGAGCAGTACTTC,CATSRSPGTSGYEQYF
-,-,TRBJ2-1,TRBV27,16,TGTGCCAGCAGCAGAGCGGGTCGGAGCTCCTACAATGAGCAGTTCTTC,CASSRAGRSSYNEQFF
-,-,TRBJ1-5,TRBV27,13,TGTGCCAGCAGTTTCGTCAGCAATCAGCCCCAGCATTTT,CASSFVSNQPQHF
-,TRBD2,TRBJ2-5,TRBV4-2,17,TGTGCCAGCAGCCAAGATATGGGACTAGCGGGAAGGGAGACCCAGTACTTC,CASSQDMGLAGRETQYF
-,TRBD1,TRBJ1-1,TRBV28,16,TGTGCCAGCATTAACGCCGGGACAGGGAAGGGCACTGAAGCTTTCTTT,CASINAGTGKGTEAFF
-,TRBD2,TRBJ2-5,TRBV4-3,19,TGCGCCAGCAGCCAAGACGGGTCCCGGGGACTAGCGGACGAAGAGACCCAGTACTTC,CASSQDGSRGLADEETQYF
-,-,TRBJ2-2,TRBV28,15,TGTGCCAGCAGTCCCGCAGGGGCGAACACCGGGGAGCTGTTTTTT,CASSPAGANTGELFF
-,TRBD2,TRBJ2-3,TRBV13,13,TGTGCCAGCAGCTCTAGCGGGAGAGATACGCAGTATTTT,CASSSSGRDTQYF
once,TRBD1,TRBJ2-1,TRBV5-1,13,TGCGCCAGCAGCTTAGGACAGGGAACTGAGCAGTTCTTC,CASSLGQGTEQFF
-,TRBD2,TRBJ2-7,TRBV6-5,15,TGTGCCAGCAGTATACTAGCGGGGGTCTCCTACGAGCAGTACTTC,CASSILAGVSYEQYF
-,TRBD2,TRBJ2-7,TRBV7-8,17,TGTGCCAGCAGCTTTTATGTCTCTCGGGAGGCCTCCTACGAGCAGTACTTC,CASSFYVSREASYEQYF
few,-,TRBJ2-5,TRBV28,12,TGTGCCAGCAGTTTCCTCCAAGAGACCCAGTACTTC,CASSFLQETQYF
-,-,TRBJ1-2,TRBV29-1,13,TGCAGCGTTGTTGAGTCGAGGGAGGATGGCTACACCTTC,CSVVESREDGYTF
few,-,TRBJ2-3,TRBV2,15,TGTGCCAGCAGGCGGCGGACAGCTAGCACAGATACGCAGTATTTT,CASRRRTASTDTQYF
-,TRBD1,TRBJ2-2,TRBV4-3,15,TGCGCCAGCAGCCAAGCACAGGGGCTCACCGGGGAGCTGTTTTTT,CASSQAQGLTGELFF
-,-,TRBJ1-6,TRBV7-9,14,TGTTCCAGCAGCTTGTCCCGGGATAATTCACCCCTCCACTTT,CSSSLSRDNSPLHF
-,-,TRBJ2-7,TRBV29-1,12,TGCAGCGTTGAAGCCCGGGGTAACGAGCAGTACTTC,CSVEARGNEQYF
-,-,TRBJ2-7,TRBV5-8,10,TGTGCTACAGCCGACCACGAGCAGTACTTC,CATADHEQYF
-,-,TRBJ1-1,TRBV6-5,13,TGTGCCAGCAGTTACTCGGGGGGCACTGAAGCTTTCTTT,CASSYSGGTEAFF
-,-,TRBJ1-1,TRBV7-2,14,TGTGCCAGCAGCCTAAGGACAGCGAACACTGAAGCTTTCTTT,CASSLRTANTEAFF
-,-,TRBJ2-2,TRBV7-8,15,TGTGCCAGCAGCTTATACCAGGCATGGACCGGGGAGCTGTTTTTT,CASSLYQAWTGELFF
-,TRBD2,TRBJ2-2,TRBV2,17,TGTGCCAGCAGTGGGGGACTAGCGGGAGGAAGTTCCGGGGAGCTGTTTTTT,CASSGGLAGGSSGELFF
-,-,TRBJ1-1,TRBV7-8,18,TGTGCCAGCAGCTTAAGTCTTTGGGGGGTAGACAAGAACACTGAAGCTTTCTTT,CASSLSLWGVDKNTEAFF
-,-,TRBJ1-1,TRBV2,15,TGTGCCAGCAGTGAATACGGAGTCATGAACACTGAAGCTTTCTTT,CASSEYGVMNTEAFF
-,-,TRBJ2-6,TRBV5-1,17,TGCGCCAGCAGCTTTTACAGGAGCAACTCTGGGGCCAACGTCCTGACTTTC,CASSFYRSNSGANVLTF
-,-,TRBJ2-7,TRBV21-1,14,TGTGCCAGCAGCAAATGCGGACAGTGGTTTGAGCAGTACTTC,CASSKCGQWFEQYF
-,TRBD1,TRBJ2-1,TRBV18,14,TGTGCCAGCTCGCCCGCCGGGACAGGGTCTGAGCAGTTCTTC,CASSPAGTGSEQFF